This T cell receptor beta chain appears in the sequencing data of a study of blood T cell repertoires in COVID-19. Clinical history as reported by participants underpinned cohort assignment. This clone was recorded once. Profiling relied on immunoSEQ multiplex PCR, and the TCRdb table lists in-frame clones only, not all of them. The table shows 180,000 or so clones, with over 75% occurring only once. Germline V gene data show CDR1 as SGHAT and CDR2 as FQNNGV. With 4 bases removed from V and 11 bases from J, the gap between germline ends came to 13 bases. The CDR3 has 12 amino acids. The sequenced material came from PBMCs or T cells enriched from blood (not recorded which). The TCR originated in a man aged 45-65 years who had recovered from COVID-19. The genes are TRBV11-2 and TRBJ2-3; perhaps TRBD2 as D (6 bases). The CDR3 protein is CASSSSPGVQYF. In DNA, the CDR3 is TGTGCCAGCAGCTCCAGTCCGGGGGTGCAGTATTTT.